This TCR beta chain came from a study of cytomegalovirus exposure and HLA in healthy donors. Amplification used 60 Vbeta primers and 13 Jbeta primers. Here immunoSEQ multiplex PCR was the method, and the copy in TCRdb shows in-frame clones only, minus some. The sample data list approximately 80,000 clones. Study results and caveats: Accurate prediction of HLA-A and HLA-B alleles (for most subjects) was reportedly achieved from TCR beta sequences. TCR beta V- and J-gene trimming, according to a later analysis, was linked to a missense DCLRE1C variant.

Healthy bone marrow donors made up the donors. Germline V lookup: CDR1 MNHNS, CDR2 SASEGT. The CDR3 runs 14 residues. J was trimmed by 4 bases and V by 6 bases; bases with no gene match: 9. In regard to this clone: Its antigen is not identified.

The source of this sequence is a woman aged 30 to 39 in good health and CMV-seronegative. The J gene is TRBJ2-7, the V gene TRBV6-1; TRBD1 matches 7 bases. Sequencing input: PBMCs. CDR3 amino acids: CASRPGQTIYEQYF. The CDR3 DNA sequence: TGTGCCAGCAGACCGGGACAGACCATATACGAGCAGTACTTC.